The 11 T cell receptor beta chains below all came from one sample that was sequenced in a study of blood T cell repertoires in COVID-19. Libraries were prepared by immunoSEQ multiplex PCR; TCRdb keeps only in-frame clonotypes and omits some of them. Of some 180,000 clones listed, around 89% are singletons. The sample comprised peripheral blood. Receptors were obtained from a man between 40 and 49 years old with active or convalescent COVID-19.

This rearrangement joins TRBV28 to TRBJ1-1, with 7 bases lining up with TRBD1. Germline CDR1 MDHEN, CDR2 SYDVKM. J was trimmed by 4 bases and V by 10 bases; bases with no gene match: 9. The CDR3 runs to 13 residues. CDR3 bases: TGTGCCACGACTACAGGGGTTTTCACTGAAGCTTTCTTT. This translates into CATTTGVFTEAFF. Looking up the rest from reference TRBV28 and TRBJ1-1 gives the full variable domain: DVKVTQSSRYLVKRTGEKVFLECVQDMDHENMFWYRQDPGLGLRLIYFSYDVKMKEKGDIPEGYSVSREKKERFSLILESASTNQTSMYLCATTTGVFTEAFFGQGTRLTVV.

The chain links TRBV19 to TRBJ1-2, with TRBD1 identical over 10 bases. V was clipped by 5 bases and J by 4 bases; unmatched bases: 4. Germline CDR1 and CDR2: LNHDA and SQIVND (reference sequence). The CDR3 loop spans 14 amino acids. The CDR3 coding sequence is TGTGCCAGTAGTGACCGGGACAGGGGCTATGGCTACACCTTC. It is translated as CASSDRDRGYGYTF. The full variable domain, rest sourced from reference TRBV19 and TRBJ1-2, is DGGITQSPKYLFRKEGQNVTLSCEQNLNHDAMYWYRQDPGQGLRLIYYSQIVNDFQKGDIAEGYSVSREKKESFPLTVTSAQKNPTAFYLCASSDRDRGYGYTFGSGTRLTVV.

The V and J genes are TRBV3-1 (or the pseudogene TRBV3-2) and TRBJ2-3; D may be TRBD2 (6 bases). The V gene's germline CDR1 is LGHDT and CDR2 YNNKEL (reference sequence). V dropped 6 bases and J dropped 1 base, with 11 bases sitting between them. The CDR3 covers 14 residues. CDR3 loop: CASSGGFGTDTQYF. The CDR3, as DNA: TGTGCCAGCAGTGGGGGGTTCGGCACAGATACGCAGTATTTT.

This clone was seen a handful of times. This chain joins TRBV5-1 and TRBJ1-4; tentatively, D is TRBD1 (6 bases). CDR1 is SGHRS and CDR2 is YFSETQ in the germline V gene. Trimming left V 4 bases short and J 5 bases short, with 12 bases between. The CDR3 spans 14 residues. This CDR3 reads CASSDGQPNEKLFF. The CDR3, as DNA: TGCGCCAGCAGCGACGGACAGCCGAATGAAAAACTGTTTTTT.

The CDR3 bases are TGCGCCAGCAGCACCGGACAGGTACCCTATGAGCAGTTCTTC. Translating gives CASSTGQVPYEQFF. V usage is TRBV5-1 and J usage is TRBJ2-1; 7 bases are a match to TRBD1. The V gene's germline CDR1 is SGHRS and CDR2 YFSETQ. V was pared by 4 bases and J by 8 bases, with 9 bases of the junction left unmatched. The CDR3 consists of 14 residues.

The gene calls are TRBV19 and TRBJ1-5, with 9 positions matching TRBD1. The CDR3 is 16 amino acids. With 1 base clipped from V and 3 bases from J, the junction kept 4 bases outside the gene matches. Germline V lookup: CDR1 LNHDA, CDR2 SQIVND (reference sequence). This chain's CDR3 is CASSIGGTGSNQPQHF. CDR3 in DNA: TGTGCCAGTAGTATAGGGGGGACAGGGTCCAATCAGCCCCAGCATTTT.

The V and J genes are TRBV28 and TRBJ1-2; the match to TRBD1 covers 9 bases. V gave up 5 bases and J gave up 9 bases; unmatched junction bases: 13. This CDR3 comprises 15 residues. The germline V gene has CDR1 MDHEN and CDR2 SYDVKM. The DNA for the CDR3 is TGTGCCAGCAGTCAGGGGACAGGGCGGAAAAAACGCTACACCTTC. Protein product: CASSQGTGRKKRYTF.

The rearrangement links TRBV19 to TRBJ1-2; D unresolved. Per the germline V gene, CDR1 is LNHDA and CDR2 is SQIVND (reference sequence). V lost 3 bases to trimming and J lost 4 bases, with 15 bases between them. The CDR3 totals 15 residues. CDR3 sequence reads: CASSIRGDPSYGYTF. The CDR3 nucleotides read TGTGCCAGTAGTATTCGAGGAGACCCTTCCTATGGCTACACCTTC.

The chain employs TRBV28 and TRBJ1-2; perhaps TRBD1 as D (6 bases). Deletions cut 7 bases from V and 8 bases from J, with 17 bases between. From germline, CDR1 is MDHEN and CDR2 SYDVKM. The CDR3 totals 13 residues. The DNA for the CDR3 is TGTGCCAGCACCCCACTGGACAGTCGCGGCTACACCTTC. Its protein product is CASTPLDSRGYTF.

The chain carries TRBV7-2 and TRBJ1-1; D possibly corresponds to TRBD1 (5 bases). CDR1 and CDR2 (germline): SGHTA, FQGNSA. Trimming shortened V by 3 bases and J by 3 bases, and 14 bases separated the two germline ends. CDR3 length equals 15 residues. The CDR3 DNA follows: TGTGCCAGCAGCTTTTATTTCGGGGGTGACACTGAAGCTTTCTTT. It translates to CASSFYFGGDTEAFF.

This sequence joins TRBV19 and TRBJ1-6; 8 bases align to TRBD1. The junction had 6 bases not matched to a gene; V was cut back by 3 bases and J by 2 bases. Germline V gives CDR1 LNHDA, CDR2 SQIVND (reference sequence). This CDR3 comprises 17 residues. CDR3 bases: TGTGCCAGTAGTATTCCCGACAGGGGCACCTATAATTCACCCCTCCACTTT. This gives the protein CASSIPDRGTYNSPLHF. Filled out from reference TRBV19 and TRBJ1-6, the complete variable domain reads DGGITQSPKYLFRKEGQNVTLSCEQNLNHDAMYWYRQDPGQGLRLIYYSQIVNDFQKGDIAEGYSVSREKKESFPLTVTSAQKNPTAFYLCASSIPDRGTYNSPLHFGNGTRLTVT.